These T cell receptor beta chains were read from a single sample in a study of blood T cell repertoires in COVID-19. Profiling relied on immunoSEQ multiplex PCR, and the TCRdb table lists in-frame clones only, not all of them. Here the sample spans approximately 90,000 clones, 81% being singletons. What was sequenced was peripheral blood. The receptors here all came from a man in his fifties or sixties with acute or convalescent COVID-19. CDR3s include the opening cysteine and the closing phenylalanine or tryptophan. A D gene is named only where the DNA matches it firmly. Expanded clones get a size class; other rows say once, few or many, or leave the size out.

J,size,V,D,CDR3,DNA
TRBJ2-7,.,TRBV19,.,CASSIGWGRAPDSYEQYF,TGTGCCAGTAGTATAGGGTGGGGCCGGGCCCCCGACTCCTACGAGCAGTACTTC
TRBJ2-4,.,TRBV2,.,CASSEGTRSGLSKNIQYF,TGTGCCAGCAGTGAAGGAACCCGATCAGGTTTGAGCAAAAACATTCAGTACTTC
TRBJ1-4,.,TRBV3-1/TRBV3-2,TRBD1,CASSRYNDRGRSEKLFF,TGTGCCAGCAGCCGATATAATGACAGGGGGCGCAGTGAAAAACTGTTTTTT
TRBJ2-1,medium-sized,TRBV4-3,.,CASSPGQHSSYNEQFF,TGCGCCAGCAGCCCGGGACAACACAGCTCCTACAATGAGCAGTTCTTC
TRBJ1-1,.,TRBV16,.,CASSQSGPNTEAFF,TGTGCCAGCAGCCAATCTGGGCCAAACACTGAAGCTTTCTTT
TRBJ2-1,.,TRBV6-5,TRBD1,CASSPWTGSNEQFF,TGTGCCAGCAGTCCCTGGACAGGGTCAAATGAGCAGTTCTTC
TRBJ1-4,.,TRBV5-4,TRBD1,CASSLPGQGGEKLFF,TGTGCCAGCAGCTTACCGGGACAGGGTGGTGAAAAACTGTTTTTT
TRBJ2-3,once,TRBV5-8,TRBD2,CASSFDVSGGQGTDTQYF,TGTGCCAGCAGCTTTGATGTGAGCGGGGGTCAGGGCACAGATACGCAGTATTTT
TRBJ2-7,.,TRBV5-8,TRBD1,CASSRQGISYEQYF,TGTGCCAGCAGCCGACAGGGGATCTCCTACGAGCAGTACTTC
TRBJ2-1,.,TRBV7-2,TRBD2,CASSTGGGAVEQFF,TGTGCCAGCAGCACAGGCGGGGGTGCAGTTGAGCAGTTCTTC
TRBJ1-6,few,TRBV5-1,.,CASSLGAEDNSPLHF,TGCGCCAGCAGCCTAGGCGCAGAGGATAATTCACCCCTCCACTTT
TRBJ2-3,.,TRBV7-3,.,CASSLGGKATDTQYF,TGTGCCAGCAGCTTAGGCGGGAAAGCCACAGATACGCAGTATTTT
TRBJ2-3,.,TRBV6-2/TRBV6-3,TRBD2,CASSLSGASTDTQYF,TGTGCCAGCAGCCTAAGCGGGGCTAGCACAGATACGCAGTATTTT
TRBJ2-3,.,TRBV24-1,TRBD1,CATSADRGGTDTQYF,TGTGCCACCTCAGCTGACAGGGGCGGCACAGATACGCAGTATTTT
TRBJ1-3,once,TRBV5-1,TRBD1,CASRPTTGWPGNTIYF,TGCGCCAGCAGGCCGACGACAGGGTGGCCTGGAAACACCATATATTTT
TRBJ1-2,.,TRBV6-2/TRBV6-3,TRBD1,CASSLRQGHGYTF,TGTGCCAGCAGTCTGCGACAGGGGCATGGCTACACCTTC
TRBJ2-1,once,TRBV6-5,TRBD2,CASSYPSGGANNEQFF,TGTGCCAGCAGTTACCCTAGCGGGGGGGCGAATAATGAGCAGTTCTTC
TRBJ2-7,.,TRBV5-5,TRBD2,CASSLRLAGYSYEQYF,TGTGCCAGCAGCTTGAGACTAGCGGGCTACTCCTACGAGCAGTACTTC
TRBJ1-5,.,TRBV28,.,CASSPGQNHQPQHF,TGTGCCAGCAGCCCCGGACAGAACCATCAGCCCCAGCATTTT
TRBJ2-7,few,TRBV28,TRBD2,CASSLFDLAGGPGEQYF,TGTGCCAGCAGTTTATTCGACCTAGCGGGAGGGCCGGGCGAGCAGTACTTC
TRBJ2-1,.,TRBV29-1,.,CSVDQGTVYNEQFF,TGCAGCGTTGATCAGGGAACAGTTTACAATGAGCAGTTCTTC
TRBJ2-1,few,TRBV7-8,TRBD2,CASSLTSGRGNEQFF,TGTGCCAGCAGCTTGACTAGCGGGAGGGGAAATGAGCAGTTCTTC
TRBJ2-7,.,TRBV14,TRBD1,CASSRQGRSYEQYF,TGTGCCAGCAGCAGACAGGGGCGTTCCTACGAGCAGTACTTC
TRBJ2-6,.,TRBV4-1,.,CASSQEAGLGGANVLTF,TGCGCCAGCAGCCAAGAAGCAGGGTTAGGTGGGGCCAACGTCCTGACTTTC
TRBJ1-2,.,TRBV19,TRBD1,CASGARTGSGYTF,TGTGCCAGCGGAGCCAGGACAGGGAGTGGCTACACCTTC
TRBJ2-1,.,TRBV5-1,TRBD2,CASSLGTSGEKEQFF,TGCGCCAGCAGCTTAGGGACTAGCGGGGAAAAAGAGCAGTTCTTC
TRBJ1-4,.,TRBV6-1,.,CASSDSGRGEKLFF,TGTGCCAGCAGTGATTCGGGGAGGGGTGAAAAACTGTTTTTT
TRBJ2-7,.,TRBV29-1,.,CSVDRAGEQYF,TGCAGCGTTGACAGGGCTGGCGAGCAGTACTTC
TRBJ2-5,.,TRBV5-8,.,CASSLVLHITRNQETQYF,TGTGCCAGCAGCTTGGTACTACACATCACGAGGAATCAAGAGACCCAGTACTTC
TRBJ2-3,.,TRBV7-2,TRBD2,CASSLALAGGTDTQYF,TGTGCCAGCAGCCTAGCCCTTGCGGGGGGGACAGATACGCAGTATTTT
TRBJ1-4,.,TRBV25-1,.,CASSGDRREKLFF,TGTGCCAGCAGTGGCGACAGGAGGGAAAAACTGTTTTTT
TRBJ1-4,.,TRBV13,TRBD1,CASSLTGTGDEKLFF,TGTGCCAGCAGCTTGACGGGGACAGGGGACGAAAAACTGTTTTTT